Detailed here is one T cell receptor (beta chain). V was trimmed by 3 bases and J by 1 base, leaving 7 bases between them. CDR1 is SGHVS, CDR2 FQNEAQ, per germline. The CDR3 sequence is 13 residues long. The PCR employed 60 Vbeta primers together with 13 Jbeta primers. Produced via immunoSEQ multiplex PCR; TCRdb's table is partial and in-frame only. The table includes about 59,000 clones, 70% to 75% detected once. This sample is drawn from a study of cytomegalovirus exposure and HLA in healthy donors. Study overall: In a previous analysis, 110 million or so unique TCR beta sequences were found from 170 million or so T cells.

Sequences were obtained from PBMCs. The receptor was isolated from a man aged 30-40 years in good health and CMV-seropositive. The chain combines TRBV7-8 with TRBJ2-7; D remains unclear. CDR3 protein: CASSFPGSYEQYF. CDR3 coding DNA: TGTGCCAGCAGCTTCCCAGGATCCTACGAGCAGTACTTC.